The present entry profiles one T cell receptor (beta chain) with its context. This specimen belongs to a study of blood T cell repertoires in COVID-19. CDR1 and CDR2 (germline): LGHNT, FRNRAP. The V end was cut by 5 bases, the J end by 5 bases, with 13 bases between. The CDR3 totals 13 residues. TCRdb keeps only in-frame clones here, not all; method: immunoSEQ multiplex PCR. The sample shows around 250,000 clones, approximately 86% of them seen only once. The rearrangement links TRBV12-5 to TRBJ2-7; D is ambiguous. The clonotype originates from a man younger than 35 with active or convalescent COVID-19. Sequencing was performed on peripheral blood. Written as DNA, the CDR3 is TGTGCTAGTGGTGCCCCTTTAAGAGACGAGCAGTACTTC. Residues: CASGAPLRDEQYF.